This TCR beta chain stems from a study of blood T cell repertoires in COVID-19 (dated by TCRdb to 2020 to 2021). In the study overall: Samples covering the acute and convalescent phases of COVID-19 were provided by collaborators in the United States, Italy and Spain. The material from the prospective study consisted of cDNA or gDNA derived from T cells, B-cell-depleted T cells, or PBMCs. The dataset comprised deeply sampled blood TCRbeta repertoires from subjects exposed to, actively infected with, or recovered from COVID-19. The repertoires were made available in a free public database intended to serve as a resource for research on the immune response to SARS-CoV-2. Samples came from the ongoing ImmuneRACE study (first 160 participants) plus 1,254 subjects from 6 global collaborators. The sample metadata nearly always contained a de-identified subject ID, COVID-19 status, age in years and sex. Where HLA class I and class II types were available, the types were taken from metadata supplied by the sample provider, not from assay-based typing. The investigation overall reported the following: Clinical and demographic metadata were provided uncurated, with the amount varying by source and participant.

TCRbeta CDR3 regions were amplified from genomic DNA by means of the immunoSEQ Assay, a bias-controlled multiplex PCR. The authors processed their data as follows. Nucleated cell counts per sample were estimated from amplification of reference gene primers within the assay. To quantify the absolute abundance of each unique TCRbeta CDR3 rearrangement, sequence reads were collapsed and filtered. For each sample, productive Simpson clonality was calculated as the square root of Simpson's diversity index across productive rearrangements. This immuneACCESS table, as held by TCRdb, lists in-frame sequences with V and J called but not all clones. Of the missing ones, under half trace to an unresolved V gene in checked studies; the others have no known cause. The D gene and trimming were derived from the DNA, and the V and J assignments and clone size from that table. In this sample the table shows 75,000 to 100,000 clones, around 72% of which occur a single time. Roughly 24% of the sample rests with the top ten.

About this clone: This receptor's antigen is unknown. Base qualities were left out, and no much larger clone turns up one base away.

The collaborating institutions used their own protocols to collect whole blood in K2EDTA tubes. For TCRbeta analysis, collaborators shipped samples as frozen whole blood, isolated PBMCs, or DNA extracted from either of those sample types. Sequencing was carried out using peripheral blood. This sequence was found in a man in his sixties or seventies with acute or convalescent COVID-19.

The DNA sequence reads TGTGCCAGCTCACCGGGCCGGTGGGGAAACACCATATATTTT. Translation gives CASSPGRWGNTIYF. The chain links TRBV18 with TRBJ1-3, with the D gene call left open. The CDR3, cysteine through phenylalanine, is 14 amino acids long. The read is trimmed to its CDR3 DNA, 42 bases read in frame from base 1. CDR1 and CDR2 are read off the germline V gene as KGHSH and LQKENI. V is shortened by 3 bases, J by 4 bases, and the region joining them spans 10 bases.